Sequencing of this T cell receptor beta chain was carried out in a study of blood T cell repertoires in COVID-19. Study overall: PBMCs, B-cell-depleted T cells, or T cells provided the cDNA or gDNA that made up the material.

Per germline, CDR1 SGHAT and CDR2 FQNNGV. Trimming took 5 bases from V and 2 from J; bases not matched to a gene: 11. This CDR3 is built from 17 residues. In the original analysis: Quantification of nucleated cells was approximated via reference gene primer amplification. Sequencing was performed with immunoSEQ multiplex PCR; in TCRdb, only in-frame clones are kept and a portion is missing. V and J calls and clone size are given by that table; D and trimming were obtained from the DNA. This table holds 200,000 or so clones, approximately 85% found once. The clonotype comes from a woman in her seventies with active or convalescent COVID-19. V gene TRBV11-2 combines with J gene TRBJ2-7, with 11 bases aligning to TRBD2. The sample was peripheral blood. The CDR3 loop is CASSPIGGTSGTYEQYF. The CDR3 DNA is TGTGCCAGCAGCCCGATTGGGGGGACTAGCGGAACCTACGAGCAGTACTTC.